Listed below are T cell receptor beta chains from one sample, sequenced in a study of blood T cell repertoires in COVID-19. The assay was immunoSEQ multiplex PCR, and TCRdb's table has in-frame clones only and misses some. This table has roughly 45,000 clones, roughly 82% appearing once. The sequencing sample was made of peripheral blood. The receptors were sampled from a woman aged 60 to 75 with acute or convalescent COVID-19. The CDR3 runs from the conserved cysteine through the conserved F or W. The order of the fields is J gene, V gene, D gene, clone size, CDR3 DNA, CDR3 protein. A D gene is named only where the DNA matches it firmly. Rows give clone size only sometimes, using once, few, many, or a class for an expanded clone.

j_gene: TRBJ2-1; v_gene: TRBV9; d_gene: TRBD2; abundance: -; CDR3nt: TGTGCCAGCAGCGCCGGGACTAGCGGGGGGTCCTTTTACAATGAGCAGTTCTTC; CDR3aa: CASSAGTSGGSFYNEQFF
j_gene: TRBJ2-7; v_gene: TRBV7-9; d_gene: TRBD1; abundance: few; CDR3nt: TGTGCCAGCACCTCAGACAGGGGGCCATTCGAGCAGTACTTC; CDR3aa: CASTSDRGPFEQYF
j_gene: TRBJ2-1; v_gene: TRBV10-3; d_gene: -; abundance: -; CDR3nt: TGTGCCATCAGTGACTCCCTAAACGGTGGTTCCTACAATGAGCAGTTCTTC; CDR3aa: CAISDSLNGGSYNEQFF
j_gene: TRBJ2-3; v_gene: TRBV30; d_gene: -; abundance: -; CDR3nt: TGTGCCTGGAGGGGAGGACAGGTCAGCACAGATACGCAGTATTTT; CDR3aa: CAWRGGQVSTDTQYF
j_gene: TRBJ2-1; v_gene: TRBV12-3/TRBV12-4; d_gene: -; abundance: once; CDR3nt: TGTGCCAGCAGTCCGACAGCTTCGGAGCAGTTCTTC; CDR3aa: CASSPTASEQFF
j_gene: TRBJ2-3; v_gene: TRBV9; d_gene: TRBD2; abundance: -; CDR3nt: TGTGCCAGCAGCGTAGTTGGGCTAGCGGGGGGGCCCCTAGATACGCAGTATTTT; CDR3aa: CASSVVGLAGGPLDTQYF
j_gene: TRBJ2-7; v_gene: TRBV7-2; d_gene: TRBD1; abundance: -; CDR3nt: TGTGCCAGCAGCTTAACCGGGACAGGCTACGAGCAGTACTTC; CDR3aa: CASSLTGTGYEQYF
j_gene: TRBJ2-7; v_gene: TRBV6-1; d_gene: -; abundance: -; CDR3nt: TGTGCCAGCAGTCCCTTGGGAGCCGAGCAGTACTTC; CDR3aa: CASSPLGAEQYF
j_gene: TRBJ2-2; v_gene: TRBV7-8; d_gene: TRBD2; abundance: -; CDR3nt: TGTGCCAGCAGCGATAAAGGAGGGACTACCTCACCGAACACCGGGGAGCTGTTTTTT; CDR3aa: CASSDKGGTTSPNTGELFF
j_gene: TRBJ2-3; v_gene: TRBV7-3; d_gene: TRBD2; abundance: -; CDR3nt: TGTGCCAGCAGCCCCTCCATAGCGGGGGGAAGCACAGATACGCAGTATTTT; CDR3aa: CASSPSIAGGSTDTQYF
j_gene: TRBJ2-7; v_gene: TRBV6-6; d_gene: TRBD2; abundance: -; CDR3nt: TGTGCCAGCAGACCCGGGGAGGGTGGATGGGACGAGCAGTACTTC; CDR3aa: CASRPGEGGWDEQYF
j_gene: TRBJ1-1; v_gene: TRBV9; d_gene: TRBD1; abundance: -; CDR3nt: TGTGCCAGCAGCGTAGCGTCAGGGGGCAGTGCTGAAGCTTTCTTT; CDR3aa: CASSVASGGSAEAFF
j_gene: TRBJ1-1; v_gene: TRBV19; d_gene: -; abundance: -; CDR3nt: TGTGCCAGTAGTATAGGGACAACTAACACTGAAGCTTTCTTT; CDR3aa: CASSIGTTNTEAFF
j_gene: TRBJ1-2; v_gene: TRBV28; d_gene: TRBD1; abundance: -; CDR3nt: TGTGCCAGCAGTTTATGGCCCCCGGGACAGGGGGGTCGCTACACCTTC; CDR3aa: CASSLWPPGQGGRYTF
j_gene: TRBJ2-7; v_gene: TRBV2; d_gene: -; abundance: -; CDR3nt: TGTGCCAGCAGTGAAGTTGTGGGCACGACCTACGAGCAGTACTTC; CDR3aa: CASSEVVGTTYEQYF
j_gene: TRBJ1-2; v_gene: TRBV3-1/TRBV3-2; d_gene: TRBD1; abundance: -; CDR3nt: TGTGCCAGCAGCCTCGGACAGGGCTATGGCTACACCTTC; CDR3aa: CASSLGQGYGYTF
j_gene: TRBJ1-1; v_gene: TRBV10-1; d_gene: TRBD1; abundance: -; CDR3nt: TGCGCCAGCAGGGCAGGGGGAGGCGCTGAAGCTTTCTTT; CDR3aa: CASRAGGGAEAFF
j_gene: TRBJ2-7; v_gene: TRBV10-3; d_gene: -; abundance: -; CDR3nt: TGTGCCATCATGAGGGAGCGGGCTGGAGAGCAGTACTTC; CDR3aa: CAIMRERAGEQYF
j_gene: TRBJ2-6; v_gene: TRBV11-2; d_gene: TRBD1; abundance: -; CDR3nt: TGTGCCAGCAGCCCGGCGGGACAGGGATTTGGGGCCAACGTCCTGACTTTC; CDR3aa: CASSPAGQGFGANVLTF
j_gene: TRBJ1-1; v_gene: TRBV2; d_gene: -; abundance: -; CDR3nt: TGTGCCACCCGAGGGACACCTGGCTTCAACACTGAAGCTTTCTTT; CDR3aa: CATRGTPGFNTEAFF
j_gene: TRBJ2-3; v_gene: TRBV12-5; d_gene: -; abundance: -; CDR3nt: TGTGCTAGTGGTTGGCCCTCCGCCACAGATACGCAGTATTTT; CDR3aa: CASGWPSATDTQYF
j_gene: TRBJ2-7; v_gene: TRBV6-5; d_gene: -; abundance: -; CDR3nt: TGTGCCAGCAGTTCGAGGGCGCTCTACGAGCAGTACTTC; CDR3aa: CASSSRALYEQYF
j_gene: TRBJ1-1; v_gene: TRBV5-1; d_gene: TRBD1; abundance: -; CDR3nt: TGCGCCAGCAGCTTTGGGACAGGCACTGAAGCTTTCTTT; CDR3aa: CASSFGTGTEAFF
j_gene: TRBJ2-7; v_gene: TRBV7-2; d_gene: TRBD2; abundance: -; CDR3nt: TGTGCCAGCAGGGACGCGACTAGCGGGGGGGCCTACGAGCAGTACTTC; CDR3aa: CASRDATSGGAYEQYF
j_gene: TRBJ1-5; v_gene: TRBV24-1; d_gene: -; abundance: -; CDR3nt: TGTGCCACCAGTGGAAACGCAGGGAATCAGCCCCAGCATTTT; CDR3aa: CATSGNAGNQPQHF
j_gene: TRBJ1-2; v_gene: TRBV2; d_gene: TRBD1; abundance: -; CDR3nt: TGTGCCAGCAGTTCTCGACAGGGGTGGGGCTACACCTTC; CDR3aa: CASSSRQGWGYTF
j_gene: TRBJ2-2; v_gene: TRBV30; d_gene: -; abundance: -; CDR3nt: TGTGCCTGGGCGACAGGCCAGGGAAGGAACACCGGGGAGCTGTTTTTT; CDR3aa: CAWATGQGRNTGELFF
j_gene: TRBJ1-6; v_gene: TRBV27; d_gene: -; abundance: -; CDR3nt: TGTGCCAGCAGTTCGGGTCAGTATAATTCACCCCTCCACTTT; CDR3aa: CASSSGQYNSPLHF
j_gene: TRBJ2-1; v_gene: TRBV5-5; d_gene: -; abundance: -; CDR3nt: TGTGCCAGCAGCCTACGACAACTCAATGAGCAGTTCTTC; CDR3aa: CASSLRQLNEQFF
j_gene: TRBJ2-7; v_gene: TRBV18; d_gene: TRBD2; abundance: -; CDR3nt: TGTGCCAGCTCACCGGCTAGCGGTTCCTACGAGCAGTACTTC; CDR3aa: CASSPASGSYEQYF
j_gene: TRBJ1-2; v_gene: TRBV30; d_gene: -; abundance: -; CDR3nt: TGTGCCTGGAGTGGACAGCCCGGAGGCTACACCTTC; CDR3aa: CAWSGQPGGYTF
j_gene: TRBJ1-5; v_gene: TRBV7-2; d_gene: TRBD1; abundance: once; CDR3nt: TGTGCCAGCAGCTCTGACAGGGCAGGCCAGCCCCAGCATTTT; CDR3aa: CASSSDRAGQPQHF
j_gene: TRBJ1-2; v_gene: TRBV5-1; d_gene: -; abundance: -; CDR3nt: TGCGCCAGCAGCCACCGGGGAGACAAATTGTTAGGCTACACCTTC; CDR3aa: CASSHRGDKLLGYTF
j_gene: TRBJ2-3; v_gene: TRBV15; d_gene: -; abundance: -; CDR3nt: TGTGCCACCAGCAGAGGGGGAGGGGGGCCAGATACGCAGTATTTT; CDR3aa: CATSRGGGGPDTQYF
j_gene: TRBJ1-6; v_gene: TRBV18; d_gene: TRBD1; abundance: -; CDR3nt: TGTGCCAGCTCACCCGGGACAGGTTCACCCCTCCACTTT; CDR3aa: CASSPGTGSPLHF
j_gene: TRBJ2-7; v_gene: TRBV27; d_gene: TRBD2; abundance: -; CDR3nt: TGTGCCAGCAGTTTCCTAGCGGGGGCCTCCGAGCAGTACTTC; CDR3aa: CASSFLAGASEQYF